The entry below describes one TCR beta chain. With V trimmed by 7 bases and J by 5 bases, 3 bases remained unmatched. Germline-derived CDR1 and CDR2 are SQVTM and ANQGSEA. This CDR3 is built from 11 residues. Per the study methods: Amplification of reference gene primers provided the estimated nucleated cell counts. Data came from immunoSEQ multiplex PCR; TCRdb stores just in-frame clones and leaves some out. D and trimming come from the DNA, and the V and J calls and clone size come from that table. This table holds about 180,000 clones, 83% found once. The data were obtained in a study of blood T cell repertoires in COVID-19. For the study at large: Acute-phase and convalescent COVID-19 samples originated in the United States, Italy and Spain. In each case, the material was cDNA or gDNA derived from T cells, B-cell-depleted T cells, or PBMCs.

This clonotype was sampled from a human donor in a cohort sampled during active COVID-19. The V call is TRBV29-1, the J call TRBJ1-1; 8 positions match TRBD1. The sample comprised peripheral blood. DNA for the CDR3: TGCAGCGGGCACAGGGGGACTGAAGCTTTCTTT. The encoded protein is CSGHRGTEAFF.